This TCR beta chain is from a study of blood T cells in healthy people across ages. Samples had at least 6.5 million PBMCs isolated from them. Then a second PCR, running roughly 7 to 12 cycles, was carried out with a sample-barcoded 5' primer and a J-beta primer mix. Each cDNA molecule, via a template-switch adaptor with 12 random nucleotides, was tagged. TCRdb reanalysed the 5' RACE reads using MiXCR and keeps one entry per CDR3 protein. The table lists about 1.7 million distinct CDR3 sequences, roughly 28% of them singletons, with roughly 8% in the top ten. The sequencing input was blood. The receptor was isolated from a woman younger than 45 in good health.

The CDR3 sequence is CASSLARGGVGRVNTEAFF. CDR3 bases: TGTGCCAGCAGTTTAGCGCGGGGCGGGGTCGGCAGGGTGAACACTGAAGCTTTCTTT. V is TRBV12-3 or TRBV12-4 and J is TRBJ1-1; weak D call: TRBD1 (5 bases). The CDR3 has 19 amino acids. The ends were cut back, 0 bases at V and 0 bases at J, with 20 bases in the middle.